Following are 27 T cell receptor beta chains from one sample sequenced in a study of blood T cell repertoires in COVID-19. Produced via immunoSEQ multiplex PCR; TCRdb's table is partial and in-frame only. The sample holds about 47,000 clones, over 65% seen once. Sequencing was carried out using peripheral blood. The origin of the receptors is a woman aged 70-85 years with acute or convalescent COVID-19.

The chain couples TRBV11-2 to TRBJ1-5, with D unresolved. This CDR3 has 18 residues. Germline V gene sequence: CDR1 SGHAT, CDR2 FQNNGV. V dropped 0 bases and J dropped 8 bases, with 23 bases sitting between them. DNA for the CDR3: TGTGCCAGCAGCTTAGATTCCATTGTGGTGGAGGGTTATAAGCCCCAGCATTTT. Encoded protein: CASSLDSIVVEGYKPQHF.

In this sample, this clone turned up many times. Written as DNA, the CDR3 is TGCAGCGTGGGACAGGGAAACAATCAGCCCCAGCATTTT. Translating gives CSVGQGNNQPQHF. This sequence joins TRBV29-1 and TRBJ1-5; TRBD1 matches at 9 bases. CDR3 size: 13 residues. Germline V lookup: CDR1 SQVTM, CDR2 ANQGSEA. V lost 6 bases, J lost 3 bases, and 3 bases stayed unmatched. Drawing the rest from reference TRBV29-1 and TRBJ1-5, the complete variable domain is SAVISQKPSRDICQRGTSLTIQCQVDSQVTMMFWYRQQPGQSLTLIATANQGSEATYESGFVIDKFPISRPNLTFSTLTVSNMSPEDSSIYLCSVGQGNNQPQHFGDGTRLSIL.

This clone was counted only a few times. The chain couples TRBV4-1 to TRBJ1-4; D perhaps matches TRBD1 (5 bases). From germline, CDR1 is MGHRA and CDR2 YSYEKL. V was cut by 3 bases and J by 0 bases, with 8 bases left in between. This CDR3 spans 15 amino acids. Written as DNA, the CDR3 is TGCGCCAGCAGCCAGCCGACAGCAACTAATGAAAAACTGTTTTTT. This translates into CASSQPTATNEKLFF.

J is TRBJ2-2 and V is TRBV28; 7 nucleotides line up with TRBD2. Losses at the gene ends were 6 bases for V and 3 bases for J; bases not matched to a gene: 22. Germline CDR1 and CDR2: MDHEN and SYDVKM. The CDR3 is made up of 20 amino acids. CDR3 nucleotides: TGTGCCAGCAGAGGAAGGGACTATCGGGCCCCGGGGCAAGACACCGGGGAGCTGTTTTTT. This sequence encodes CASRGRDYRAPGQDTGELFF.

The chain is built from TRBV18 and TRBJ2-7; no clear D gene. Trimming took 5 bases from V and 5 from J, leaving 16 bases between them. This CDR3 has 14 amino acids. Germline CDR1 KGHSH, CDR2 LQKENI. The CDR3 here is CASSLPGRSNEQYF. For the CDR3, the DNA is TGTGCCAGCTCATTGCCGGGTCGCTCGAACGAGCAGTACTTC.

This clone was observed a few times. V gene TRBV6-5 combines with J gene TRBJ1-1; 7 bases agree with TRBD1. V was clipped by 7 bases and J by 1 base; unmatched bases: 9. The CDR3 covers 15 residues. The germline V gene encodes CDR1 MNHEY and CDR2 SVGAGI. The CDR3 region is CASIPAGQPNTEAFF. CDR3 DNA: TGTGCCAGCATCCCGGCGGGACAGCCGAACACTGAAGCTTTCTTT.

This chain joins TRBV19 and TRBJ1-2; a possible D gene is TRBD1 (5 bases). CDR1 and CDR2 (germline): LNHDA, SQIVND (reference sequence). This CDR3 is built from 15 residues. The germline V and J ends were trimmed by 8 bases and 4 bases, with 20 bases remaining between them. CDR3 region: CASQPSPTAVYGYTF. The CDR3 DNA follows: TGTGCCAGTCAACCCTCCCCGACAGCAGTCTATGGCTACACCTTC. The complete variable domain, with remaining parts taken from reference TRBV19 and TRBJ1-2, reads DGGITQSPKYLFRKEGQNVTLSCEQNLNHDAMYWYRQDPGQGLRLIYYSQIVNDFQKGDIAEGYSVSREKKESFPLTVTSAQKNPTAFYLCASQPSPTAVYGYTFGSGTRLTVV.

Details on this clone: The germline gene is not matched at one end of the junction; a read error may be the cause. The rearrangement uses TRBV7-9 and TRBJ2-5; TRBD2 matches at 9 bases. This CDR3 comprises 16 residues. Germline lookup yields CDR1 SEHNR and CDR2 FQNEAQ (reference sequence). CDR3 nucleotide sequence: TGTGCCAGCCGCTTGGGGGGGCGGGGGGGGCAAGAGACCCAGTACTTC. Amino acid sequence: CASRLGGRGGQETQYF.

The CDR3 nucleotides read TGTGCCACCAGTGATTCCGCGCGGGGGGTTGAGACCCAGTACTTC. Translating it yields CATSDSARGVETQYF. This rearrangement joins TRBV24-1 to TRBJ2-5; 8 positions agree with TRBD2. Germline loops: CDR1 KGHDR, CDR2 SFDVKD. V lost 2 bases, J lost 5 bases, and 6 bases stayed unmatched. The CDR3 sequence is 15 residues long.

This clone was seen more than once but under ten times. The chain combines TRBV3-1 (or the pseudogene TRBV3-2) with TRBJ2-7; 8 bases are shared with TRBD2. Trimming at V came to 8 bases and at J to 7 bases, leaving 7 bases not matched to a gene. The CDR3 totals 12 residues. Germline CDR1 reads LGHDT; CDR2 reads YNNKEL (reference sequence). In DNA, the CDR3 is TGTGCCAGCTACGGGGGGGGCGGTGAGCAGTACTTC. Amino acid sequence: CASYGGGGEQYF.

The rearrangement joins TRBV19 to TRBJ2-1, with 7 bases identical to TRBD2. The CDR3 sequence is 14 residues long. Germline V gene lookup returns CDR1 LNHDA and CDR2 SQIVND (reference sequence). After removal of 5 bases from V and 5 bases from J, the junction contained 6 bases not matched to a gene. The CDR3 coding sequence is TGTGCCAGTAGTTGGGAGGGCTTACACAATGAGCAGTTCTTC. Translating gives CASSWEGLHNEQFF.

The rearrangement uses TRBV2 and TRBJ2-3, with 9 bases aligning to TRBD2. The CDR3 has 16 amino acids. Germline V gives CDR1 SNHLY, CDR2 FYNNEI. Trimming removed 1 base from V and 5 bases from J; junction bases left unmatched: 7. The CDR3 coding sequence is TGTGCCAGCAGTGAAGACTCGGGACTAGCTAAAGATACGCAGTATTTT. It is translated as CASSEDSGLAKDTQYF.

The CDR3 sequence is CASHISGGGNQPQHF. The CDR3 region has the DNA TGTGCCAGCCATATCTCGGGAGGCGGCAATCAGCCCCAGCATTTT. V gene TRBV6-5 combines with J gene TRBJ1-5; D remains unclear. Per germline, CDR1 MNHEY and CDR2 SVGAGI. Deletions cut 8 bases from V and 2 bases from J, with 16 bases between. The CDR3 sequence is 15 residues long.

The chain combines TRBV13 with TRBJ2-5; TRBD2 is a possible D gene (5 bases). The CDR3 length is 16 residues. CDR1 PRHDT and CDR2 FYEKMQ come from the germline V gene (reference sequence). Trimming pared 4 bases from V and 1 base from J, leaving 16 bases between. CDR3 nucleotides: TGTGCCAGCAGCTCCTACTTTGACGGACTCCAAGAGACCCAGTACTTC. Its translation is CASSSYFDGLQETQYF. Complete variable domain (other parts from reference TRBV13 and TRBJ2-5): AAGVIQSPRHLIKEKRETATLKCYPIPRHDTVYWYQQGPGQDPQFLISFYEKMQSDKGSIPDRFSAQQFSDYHSELNMSSLELGDSALYFCASSSYFDGLQETQYFGPGTRLLVL.

J is TRBJ2-3 and V is TRBV2; TRBD2 agrees at 7 bases. V shed 5 bases and J 5 bases; nucleotides not matched to a gene: 7. Germline CDR1 SNHLY, CDR2 FYNNEI. This CDR3 contains 14 residues. The CDR3 DNA reads TGTGCCAGCAGTTCCGGACTAGGAGAAGATACGCAGTATTTT. It translates to CASSSGLGEDTQYF.

The chain uses TRBV19 and TRBJ1-2; 8 nucleotides align to TRBD1. The CDR3 covers 14 residues. With V trimmed by 6 bases and J by 8 bases, 11 bases remained unmatched. Germline CDR1 LNHDA, CDR2 SQIVND (reference sequence). The CDR3: CASSGLTGARGYTF. In DNA form, the CDR3 reads TGTGCCAGTAGCGGCCTGACAGGGGCCAGGGGCTACACCTTC. The full variable domain, rest sourced from reference TRBV19 and TRBJ1-2, is DGGITQSPKYLFRKEGQNVTLSCEQNLNHDAMYWYRQDPGQGLRLIYYSQIVNDFQKGDIAEGYSVSREKKESFPLTVTSAQKNPTAFYLCASSGLTGARGYTFGSGTRLTVV.

This chain joins TRBV5-1 and TRBJ1-1, with D possibly matching TRBD1 (5 bases). The CDR3 covers 14 residues. CDR1 is SGHRS, CDR2 YFSETQ, per germline. V was cut by 5 bases and J by 3 bases, with 14 bases left in between. The CDR3 DNA reads TGCGCCAGCAGGCGGACATCTGTTGACACTGAAGCTTTCTTT. Translated, it gives CASRRTSVDTEAFF. The full variable domain, rest sourced from reference TRBV5-1 and TRBJ1-1, is KAGVTQTPRYLIKTRGQQVTLSCSPISGHRSVSWYQQTPGQGLQFLFEYFSETQRNKGNFPGRFSGRQFSNSRSEMNVSTLELGDSALYLCASRRTSVDTEAFFGQGTRLTVV.

This clone has more than one count but fewer than ten. The chain employs TRBV3-1 (or the pseudogene TRBV3-2) and TRBJ1-1; D unresolved. The germline V gene encodes CDR1 LGHDT and CDR2 YNNKEL (reference sequence). V was clipped by 0 bases and J by 8 bases, with 7 bases between them. CDR3 length: 12 amino acids. CDR3 sequence (DNA): TGTGCCAGCAGCCAAGATTCGGGGGAAGCTTTCTTT. It yields the protein CASSQDSGEAFF.

The rearrangement uses TRBV28 and TRBJ1-5; maybe TRBD1 (5 bases). Trimming stripped 5 bases from V and 5 bases from J, with 10 bases between. CDR1 is MDHEN and CDR2 is SYDVKM in the germline V gene. This CDR3 has 13 residues. The DNA of the CDR3 is TGTGCCAGCAGTCCTCGGGGGGATCAGCCCCAGCATTTT. It is translated as CASSPRGDQPQHF.

The V call is TRBV11-1, the J call TRBJ2-5; 11 positions match TRBD2. V lost 5 bases and J lost 5; bases outside the gene matches: 10. The CDR3 totals 16 residues. CDR1 is SGHAT, CDR2 FQDESV, per germline (reference sequence). CDR3 loop: CASSPGLAGGGETQYF. In DNA, the CDR3 is TGTGCCAGCAGCCCCGGGCTAGCGGGAGGAGGGGAGACCCAGTACTTC.

This chain uses TRBV28 with TRBJ2-5; a possible D gene is TRBD1 (7 bases). Trimming cost V 6 bases and J 2 bases, with 19 bases left between them. CDR1 MDHEN and CDR2 SYDVKM come from the germline V gene. The CDR3 spans 16 residues. The CDR3 is CASSRVRGVRQETQYF. CDR3 bases: TGTGCCAGCAGCCGCGTCAGGGGGGTAAGGCAAGAGACCCAGTACTTC.

This chain uses TRBV2 with TRBJ1-5; 11 bases fit TRBD1. Germline loops: CDR1 SNHLY, CDR2 FYNNEI. Trimming removed 6 bases from V and 7 bases from J; junction bases left unmatched: 8. The CDR3 loop spans 15 amino acids. The CDR3 DNA is TGTGCCAGCAGCAAACTGGGACAGGGGGGACAGCCCCAGCATTTT. Encoded protein: CASSKLGQGGQPQHF.

This sequence joins TRBV29-1 and TRBJ2-1; possibly TRBD1 for D (5 bases). V gave up 4 bases and J gave up 0 bases, with 13 bases separating them. Germline V CDR1 and CDR2: SQVTM, ANQGSEA. The CDR3 sequence is 15 residues long. The DNA for the CDR3 is TGCAGCGTTGCTTTGGGGCCGAGCTCCTACAATGAGCAGTTCTTC. Encoded protein: CSVALGPSSYNEQFF.

This clone was counted between two and nine times. The chain joins TRBV15 to TRBJ1-4, with D uncertain. This CDR3 is 16 amino acids long. Germline CDR1 reads LNHNV; CDR2 reads YYDKDF (reference sequence). Trimming removed 0 bases from V and 0 bases from J, with 8 bases in between. CDR3 DNA: TGTGCCACCAGCAGAGATTTTGCAGCAACTAATGAAAAACTGTTTTTT. Amino acids: CATSRDFAATNEKLFF.

The V call is TRBV15, the J call TRBJ2-2; a possible D gene is TRBD1 (6 bases). CDR1 LNHNV and CDR2 YYDKDF come from the germline V gene (reference sequence). There are 15 residues in the CDR3. V shed 0 bases and J shed 4 bases, with 9 bases lying between them. The DNA of the CDR3 is TGTGCCACCAGCAGAGAACAGGGCGGCACCGGGGAGCTGTTTTTT. It translates to CATSREQGGTGELFF.

This clone has a single count. The chain employs TRBV6-5 and TRBJ1-1; D is perhaps TRBD1 (6 bases). Trimming removed 6 bases at V and 5 bases at J, with 16 bases between. CDR1 is MNHEY, CDR2 SVGAGI, per germline. CDR3 size: 14 residues. CDR3 sequence: CASSKQGGITEAFF. DNA of the CDR3: TGTGCCAGCAGCAAACAGGGAGGGATTACTGAAGCTTTCTTT.

This sequence joins TRBV3-1 (or the pseudogene TRBV3-2) and TRBJ2-7; 7 bases are shared with TRBD1. Germline V gene sequence: CDR1 LGHDT, CDR2 YNNKEL (reference sequence). With 1 base clipped from V and 5 bases from J, the junction kept 8 bases outside the gene matches. CDR3 length equals 15 residues. This chain's CDR3 is CASSQVPGQPNEQYF. The CDR3 DNA follows: TGTGCCAGCAGCCAAGTACCGGGACAGCCTAACGAGCAGTACTTC.